Listed below are T cell receptor beta chains from one sample, sequenced in a study of CD8 T cells in ankylosing spondylitis. TCRdb reprocessed the 5' RACE reads via MiXCR and lists one record per CDR3 protein. Among about 840,000 distinct CDR3 sequences listed, 12% were seen once. The sequencing sample was made of blood, either unsorted or a sorted T cell fraction (not recorded which). All receptors derive from a male donor with ankylosing spondylitis. CDR3s include the opening cysteine and the closing phenylalanine or tryptophan. Each record gives: J gene, clone size, V gene, D gene, CDR3 protein, CDR3 DNA. D genes are given only for firm matches. Where a row states a size, it is once, few, many or the class of an expanded clone; other rows omit it.

>TRBJ1-1|few|TRBV11-2|TRBD1
CASRDRTNTEAFF
TGTGCCAGCAGGGACAGGACGAACACTGAAGCTTTCTTT
>TRBJ2-4|-|TRBV4-2|-
CASSQEVAKNIQYF
TGTGCCAGCAGCCAAGAGGTAGCCAAAAACATTCAGTACTTC
>TRBJ1-2|many|TRBV10-3|TRBD1
CAISRTGDYYGYTF
TGTGCCATCAGTAGGACAGGGGATTACTATGGCTACACCTTC
>TRBJ2-1|many|TRBV20-1|-
CSARVGQPLHNEQFF
TGCAGTGCTAGAGTAGGACAGCCCCTCCACAATGAGCAGTTCTTC
>TRBJ2-2|-|TRBV5-5|TRBD2
CASSREGIAGELFF
TGTGCCAGCAGCCGGGAGGGGATTGCCGGGGAGCTGTTTTTT
>TRBJ2-5|-|TRBV18|-
CASSPRGNSLQETQYF
TGTGCCAGCTCACCTCGGGGCAATTCGCTACAAGAGACCCAGTACTTC
>TRBJ2-7|-|TRBV20-1|TRBD1
CSAPTQGVRYEQYF
TGCAGTGCTCCGACACAGGGGGTTCGATACGAGCAGTACTTC
>TRBJ2-5|-|TRBV20-1|TRBD1
CSANDRVVETQYF
TGCAGTGCTAATGACAGGGTCGTGGAGACCCAGTACTTC
>TRBJ2-7|-|TRBV5-1|-
CASSSLPDYEQYF
TGCGCCAGCAGCTCCCTACCCGACTACGAGCAGTACTTC
>TRBJ1-5|few|TRBV4-1|-
CASSYTGTVNQPQHF
TGCGCCAGCAGCTATACCGGGACGGTCAATCAGCCCCAGCATTTT
>TRBJ1-2|-|TRBV5-1|-
CASKGWQGPGYTF
TGCGCCAGCAAGGGATGGCAGGGACCTGGCTACACCTTC
>TRBJ2-1|-|TRBV5-1|-
CASSFYKAGSYNEQFF
TGCGCCAGCAGCTTCTATAAGGCGGGGTCCTACAATGAGCAGTTCTTC
>TRBJ2-1|-|TRBV12-3/TRBV12-4|TRBD2
CASSPIMASGDHEQFF
TGTGCCAGCAGTCCCATAATGGCTAGCGGGGACCATGAGCAGTTCTTC
>TRBJ2-2|few|TRBV7-6|-
CASSLVWGELFF
TGTGCCAGCAGCTTAGTATGGGGGGAGCTGTTTTTT
>TRBJ2-1|many|TRBV5-5|-
CASSLDIYNEQFF
TGTGCCAGCAGCTTAGATATCTACAATGAGCAGTTCTTC
>TRBJ1-3|-|TRBV4-3|-
CASSQDPGYYGNTIYF
TGCGCCAGCAGCCAAGATCCGGGTTATTACGGAAACACCATATATTTT
>TRBJ2-1|few|TRBV4-2|TRBD2
CASSPGTSGIGNNEQFF
TGTGCCAGCAGCCCAGGGACTAGCGGGATTGGGAACAATGAGCAGTTCTTC
>TRBJ2-1|-|TRBV20-1|TRBD2
CSASLAVEQFF
TGCAGTGCTAGCCTAGCGGTCGAGCAGTTCTTC
>TRBJ2-3|many|TRBV7-6|-
CASSPRGLSRTDTQYF
TGTGCCAGCAGCCCCCGGGGCCTCTCGCGGACAGATACGCAGTATTTT
>TRBJ2-1|-|TRBV5-1|TRBD1
CASSFPPGQAYNEQFF
TGCGCCAGCAGCTTCCCTCCCGGACAGGCCTACAATGAGCAGTTCTTC
>TRBJ2-1|-|TRBV5-1|TRBD2
CASSTQTSGYNEQFF
TGCGCCAGCAGCACCCAGACTAGCGGATACAATGAGCAGTTCTTC
>TRBJ2-7|many|TRBV20-1|TRBD1
CSASSPGTGSYEQYF
TGCAGTGCCTCTTCCCCCGGGACAGGTTCCTACGAGCAGTACTTC
>TRBJ1-4|few|TRBV20-1|TRBD1
CSARPIPGQRGEKLFF
TGCAGTGCTAGACCCATTCCGGGACAGCGGGGTGAAAAACTGTTTTTT
>TRBJ2-3|many|TRBV10-1|-
CASSEYAGRASNTQYF
TGCGCCAGCAGTGAGTATGCCGGGAGAGCCTCAAATACGCAGTATTTT
>TRBJ1-3|many|TRBV12-3/TRBV12-4|TRBD1
CASSVRGLSGNTIYF
TGTGCCAGCAGTGTCAGGGGGCTGAGTGGAAACACCATATATTTT
>TRBJ2-3|-|TRBV20-1|-
CSATDSRVFTDTQYF
TGCAGTGCTACGGATTCCAGGGTCTTCACAGATACGCAGTATTTT
>TRBJ1-5|-|TRBV5-6|-
CASSLFGRGNQPQHF
TGTGCCAGCAGCTTGTTTGGCAGGGGCAATCAGCCCCAGCATTTT
>TRBJ2-1|few|TRBV11-2|-
CASSFRTGISYNEQFF
TGTGCCAGCAGCTTTCGGACGGGGATATCCTACAATGAGCAGTTCTTC
>TRBJ1-4|few|TRBV20-1|TRBD1
CSARKPGQSNEKLFF
TGCAGTGCTAGAAAACCGGGACAGAGTAATGAAAAACTGTTTTTT
>TRBJ1-2|-|TRBV6-5|TRBD1
CASSYIPGTGNGYTF
TGTGCCAGCAGTTACATCCCCGGGACAGGGAATGGCTACACCTTC
>TRBJ1-1|few|TRBV4-2|-
CASSLQRLGTEAFF
TGTGCCAGCAGCCTCCAACGGTTAGGCACTGAAGCTTTCTTT
>TRBJ2-6|-|TRBV10-3|TRBD1
CAILGTGGLSGANVLTF
TGTGCCATCTTAGGGACAGGGGGCCTCTCTGGGGCCAACGTCCTGACTTTC
>TRBJ2-1|few|TRBV7-2|-
CASSSWASSYNEQFF
TGTGCCAGCAGCTCCTGGGCCAGCTCCTACAATGAGCAGTTCTTC
>TRBJ1-1|few|TRBV6-2/TRBV6-3|-
CASSYLGTTEAFF
TGTGCCAGCAGTTACCTAGGAACCACTGAAGCTTTCTTT
>TRBJ2-5|-|TRBV11-2|-
CASSLRPFQGSPQTQYF
TGTGCCAGCAGCTTAAGACCCTTTCAGGGGTCCCCCCAGACCCAGTACTTC
>TRBJ1-1|-|TRBV19|-
CASSMGTTFQGAFF
TGTGCCAGTAGTATGGGGACAACCTTCCAGGGAGCTTTCTTT
>TRBJ1-4|-|TRBV29-1|-
CSVRRSTNEKLFF
TGCAGCGTTCGCCGTTCAACTAATGAAAAACTGTTTTTT
>TRBJ2-7|few|TRBV10-3|-
CANAPGTTYEQYF
TGTGCCAACGCCCCCGGGACAACTTACGAGCAGTACTTC
>TRBJ2-1|many|TRBV24-1|-
CATRGSYNEQFF
TGTGCCACCCGTGGCAGTTACAATGAGCAGTTCTTC
>TRBJ2-3|many|TRBV20-1|-
CSALQGGSDTQYF
TGCAGTGCTCTACAGGGCGGGTCAGATACGCAGTATTTT
>TRBJ2-7|few|TRBV20-1|-
CSARTPLRPTGYEQYF
TGCAGTGCTAGGACCCCTTTAAGACCGACGGGGTACGAGCAGTACTTC
>TRBJ2-4|-|TRBV10-3|-
CATSYPGTAKNIQYF
TGTGCCACATCCTACCCCGGCACAGCCAAAAACATTCAGTACTTC
>TRBJ1-2|-|TRBV3-1|-
CASSQYSGQRYTF
TGTGCCAGCAGCCAGTACTCAGGACAACGCTACACCTTC
>TRBJ2-4|many|TRBV10-3|-
CAISEDRAGKNIQYF
TGTGCCATCAGTGAGGACCGGGCGGGCAAAAACATTCAGTACTTC
>TRBJ2-5|-|TRBV5-1|TRBD1
CASSARGQGKETQYF
TGCGCCAGCAGCGCGCGGGGACAGGGAAAGGAGACCCAGTACTTC
>TRBJ1-1|many|TRBV7-2|-
CASSLDPWTEAFF
TGTGCCAGCAGCTTAGACCCTTGGACTGAAGCTTTCTTT
>TRBJ2-7|-|TRBV4-3|TRBD1
CASSPRTGGHYEQYF
TGCGCCAGCAGCCCCCGGACAGGGGGCCACTACGAGCAGTACTTC
>TRBJ2-5|-|TRBV27|-
CASSLSPGGTQYF
TGTGCCAGCAGTTTATCCCCCGGGGGAACCCAGTACTTC
>TRBJ1-1|few|TRBV5-1|-
CASGWGTNTEAFF
TGCGCCAGCGGGTGGGGGACGAACACTGAAGCTTTCTTT
>TRBJ1-2|-|TRBV20-1|TRBD1
CSARDSRGLSGYTF
TGCAGTGCTAGAGATTCCAGGGGGCTAAGTGGCTACACCTTC
>TRBJ1-1|few|TRBV3-1|-
CASLTRGGTPFF
TGTGCCAGCCTAACCAGGGGAGGGACACCTTTCTTT
>TRBJ1-2|-|TRBV7-2|-
CASSLGAVQGYGYTF
TGTGCCAGCAGCTTAGGGGCCGTCCAAGGCTATGGCTACACCTTC
>TRBJ1-5|few|TRBV7-2|TRBD1
CASSDRDQPQHF
TGTGCCAGCAGCGACAGGGACCAGCCCCAGCATTTT
>TRBJ2-1|few|TRBV3-1|-
CASSQVGGFSYNEQFF
TGTGCCAGCAGCCAAGTCGGCGGTTTCTCCTACAATGAGCAGTTCTTC
>TRBJ2-7|-|TRBV18|TRBD1
CASSREAGGNEQYF
TGTGCCAGCTCACGTGAGGCAGGGGGCAACGAGCAGTACTTC